This TCR beta chain derives from a study of T-cell memory formation after mild COVID-19. The table lists this clonotype with a few counts. TCRdb processed the 5' RACE reads anew with MiXCR; each CDR3 protein has one entry. In the table there are approximately 340,000 distinct CDR3 sequences, 10% to 15% of which are singletons. This receptor was identified in a man aged 18 to 35 who had mild COVID-19 (a few samples of this study predate the infection). Cell type and time point are not known. The sequenced material came from PBMCs or a T cell subset sorted from them (not recorded which).

CDR3 bases: TGTGCCAGCAGAAGGGGACTAGCGGGCTCCTACGAGCAGTACTTC. It is translated as CASRRGLAGSYEQYF. This chain joins TRBV6-2 or TRBV6-3 and TRBJ2-7; 12 bases align to TRBD2. This CDR3 is built from 15 residues. Trimming removed 6 bases from V and 0 bases from J; junction bases left unmatched: 3. Germline values: CDR1 MNHEY, CDR2 SVGEGT.